The present T cell receptor beta chain was sequenced within a study of CD8 T cells in ankylosing spondylitis. Study results and limitations: Blood of patients with ankylosing spondylitis appeared to be characterized by a TCR beta motif of several highly homologous variants. Reported data indicate significant enrichment of disease-linked clones within matched ankylosing spondylitis synovial fluid.

With respect to this clonotype: What it binds is not known.

TCRdb passed the 5' RACE reads through MiXCR, listing each CDR3 protein once. The sample carries about 440,000 distinct CDR3 sequences, approximately 17% recorded once. The germline V gene encodes CDR1 LGHNA and CDR2 YNFKEQ. This CDR3 comprises 15 residues. The ends were cut back, 0 bases at V and 3 bases at J, with 11 bases in the middle. The sequenced sample was blood, either unsorted or a sorted T cell fraction (not recorded which). The clonotype comes from a male donor with ankylosing spondylitis. This sequence joins TRBV4-2 and TRBJ1-2, with a tentative D call TRBD1 (5 bases). CDR3 amino acids: CASSQESQADYGYTF. Here the CDR3 DNA reads TGTGCCAGCAGCCAAGAGTCACAGGCGGACTATGGCTACACCTTC.